These T cell receptor beta chains were read from a single sample in a study of T cell repertoires in cytomegalovirus infection. TCRdb independently ran MiXCR on the reads; one entry per CDR3 protein. The sample yields 740,000 or so distinct CDR3 sequences, approximately 34% seen once. Sequenced: PBMCs. The receptors shown here come from a human donor in good health (CMV status not recorded). Some clones in this sample may be carry-over from other donors' samples. CDR3s include the opening cysteine and the closing phenylalanine or tryptophan. A D gene is named only where the DNA matches it firmly. Size is stated for part of the rows, as once, few or many counts, or as a class when the clone is expanded.

size,J,D,V,DNA,CDR3
many,TRBJ1-6,NA,TRBV20-1,TGCAGTGCTAGTGGCAGGGAAACCGTCTATAATTCACCCCTCCACTTT,CSASGRETVYNSPLHF
NA,TRBJ2-2,TRBD2,TRBV29-1,TGCAGCGTTGAGAAACTAGCGGGAGGGATCGGGGAGCTGTTTTTT,CSVEKLAGGIGELFF
few,TRBJ2-5,TRBD2,TRBV6-5,TGTGCCAGCAGTTACTCGGGAGGGTCGACCCAGTACTTC,CASSYSGGSTQYF
few,TRBJ2-1,TRBD2,TRBV28,TGTGCCAGCGGGACTAGCGGGTGGTACGAGCAGTTCTTC,CASGTSGWYEQFF
few,TRBJ1-2,NA,TRBV12-3/TRBV12-4,TGTGCCAGCATTTTAGCACACTTGGGCTACACCTTC,CASILAHLGYTF
NA,TRBJ1-2,NA,TRBV10-3,TGTGCCATCAGTGACAACGGCGCTAACTATGGCTACACCTTC,CAISDNGANYGYTF
few,TRBJ2-3,NA,TRBV7-2,TGTGCCAGCAGCTTAGCCAGTGGGACCGAGCAGTATTTT,CASSLASGTEQYF
once,TRBJ1-1,TRBD1,TRBV14,TGTGCCAGCAGCCTCCGGGACAGGAGACCCATTCGGGTCACTGAAGCTTTCTTT,CASSLRDRRPIRVTEAFF
NA,TRBJ2-7,NA,TRBV2,TGTGCCAGCAGTGTAACAGAGCAGTACTTC,CASSVTEQYF
few,TRBJ2-7,NA,TRBV10-3,TGTGCCGTCCAGACTTTGACCTACGAGCAGTACTTC,CAVQTLTYEQYF
NA,TRBJ1-1,NA,TRBV29-1,TGCAGCGCCGCCTTAAGGGGAGGCATGAACACTGAAGCTTTCTTT,CSAALRGGMNTEAFF
NA,TRBJ2-3,NA,TRBV7-9,TGTGCCAGCAGCCGACTCCGGGACAAACGCACAGATACGCAGTATTTT,CASSRLRDKRTDTQYF
many,TRBJ2-7,TRBD2,TRBV7-8,TGTGCCAGCAGCTTAGCCCCGGGACTAGCGGGGGGGCCGGCAAGGAGCTCCTACGAGCAGTACTTC,CASSLAPGLAGGPARSSYEQYF
few,TRBJ1-2,NA,TRBV18,TGTGCCAGCTCCCGTTATTTCGACCAAAGTGATGGCTACACCTTC,CASSRYFDQSDGYTF
NA,TRBJ1-6,NA,TRBV27,TGTGCCAGCAGTTCCTGGGGGGGGAGCTACTATAATTCACCCCTACACTTT,CASSSWGGSYYNSPLHF
many,TRBJ2-3,NA,TRBV7-2,TGTGCCAGCAGCTTAATCCCCTCGGGGGCGGGGGACACAGATACGCAGTATTTT,CASSLIPSGAGDTDTQYF
NA,TRBJ2-1,NA,TRBV19,TGTGCCAGTAGTATAGCGACAGGACCCTACAATGAGCAGTTCTTC,CASSIATGPYNEQFF
few,TRBJ2-1,NA,TRBV19,TGTGCCAGTAGTCATGCCGTTTACAATGAGCAGTTCTTC,CASSHAVYNEQFF
NA,TRBJ1-2,TRBD1,TRBV6-1,TGTGCCAGCACCTATGGGACAGGGTGGACATCCTATGGCTACACCTTC,CASTYGTGWTSYGYTF
NA,TRBJ1-2,NA,TRBV6-6,TGTGCCAGCAGTTACGTAGGGACAAGCTATGGCTACACCTTC,CASSYVGTSYGYTF
NA,TRBJ1-3,NA,TRBV19,TGTGCCAGTAGTATGGGCAGCTCTGGAAACACCATATATTTT,CASSMGSSGNTIYF
few,TRBJ2-2,NA,TRBV20-1,TGCAGTGCTATTGACCTGAACACCGGGGAGCTGTTTTTT,CSAIDLNTGELFF
few,TRBJ2-1,NA,TRBV24-1,TGTGCCACCAGTGATTTGCAAGGTAGGAATGAGCAGTTCTTC,CATSDLQGRNEQFF
NA,TRBJ1-2,NA,TRBV20-1,TGCAGTGCTAGTCCCGACAGCCTGGGGCCAGGCTATGGCTACACCTTC,CSASPDSLGPGYGYTF
NA,TRBJ2-2,TRBD2,TRBV24-1,TGTGCCACCACCCATTCACGCGGGGGGCACGTCACCGGGGAGCTGTTTTTT,CATTHSRGGHVTGELFF
NA,TRBJ2-1,NA,TRBV28,TGTGCCAGCAGTGGGGCTGGCCTCGCGGACAATGAGCAGTTCTTC,CASSGAGLADNEQFF
NA,TRBJ2-3,NA,TRBV12-3/TRBV12-4,TGTGCCAGCAATCCCGAAGGCAGGGACTCAGATACGCAGTATTTT,CASNPEGRDSDTQYF
NA,TRBJ2-5,NA,TRBV19,TGTGCCAGTAGTCGCTTTGGGGGAGAGACCCAGTACTTC,CASSRFGGETQYF
NA,TRBJ2-3,TRBD2,TRBV18,TGTGCCAGCTCACCAGGCCTAGCGGGTTTTAGAGATACGCAGTATTTT,CASSPGLAGFRDTQYF
NA,TRBJ1-6,NA,TRBV28,TGTGCCAGCAGTTTACCTACCTCAAGGGATGGTAATTCACCCCTCCACTTT,CASSLPTSRDGNSPLHF